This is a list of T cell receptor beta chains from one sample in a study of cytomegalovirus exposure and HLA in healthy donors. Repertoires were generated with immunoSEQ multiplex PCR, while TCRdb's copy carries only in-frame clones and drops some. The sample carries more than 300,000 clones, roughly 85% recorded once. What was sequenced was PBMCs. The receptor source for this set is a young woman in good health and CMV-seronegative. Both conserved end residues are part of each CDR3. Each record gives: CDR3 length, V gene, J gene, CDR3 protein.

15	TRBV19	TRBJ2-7	CASTLGQGPTYEQYF
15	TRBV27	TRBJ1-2	CASSFGQRPFNGYTF
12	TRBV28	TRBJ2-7	CASTAGSYEQYF
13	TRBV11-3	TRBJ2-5	CASSLGRQETQYF
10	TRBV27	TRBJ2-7	CASRHYEQYF
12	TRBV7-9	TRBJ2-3	CASRTSADTQYF
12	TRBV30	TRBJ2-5	CAWSTVRETQYF
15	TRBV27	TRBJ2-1	CASSLSRQGRNEQFF
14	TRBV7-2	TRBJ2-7	CASSPSRLPYEQYF
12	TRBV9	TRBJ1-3	CASSVLGNTIYF
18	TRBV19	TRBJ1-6	CASSPHGGRTSYNSPLHF
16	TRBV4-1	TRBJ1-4	CASSQDQGATNEKLFF
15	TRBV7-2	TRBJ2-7	CASSLAGFVAGEQYF
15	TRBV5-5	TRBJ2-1	CASSLISFGTDEQFF
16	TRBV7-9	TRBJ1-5	CASSLGGQGIGQPQHF
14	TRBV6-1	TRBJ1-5	CASIDTGGNQPQHF
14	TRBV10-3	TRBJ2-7	CAIAGTDSLGEQYF
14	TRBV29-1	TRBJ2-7	CSVVFWAKGGEQYF
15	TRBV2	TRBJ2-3	CASSETRTSPDTQYF
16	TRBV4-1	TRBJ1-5	CASSQVSAEGDQPQHF
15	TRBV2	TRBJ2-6	CASTGEGSGANVLTF
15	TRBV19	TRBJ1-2	CASSIWRDRRDGYTF
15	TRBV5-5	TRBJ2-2	CASSFGGGNTGELFF
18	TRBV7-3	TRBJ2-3	CASSTPPGLTLSTDTQYF
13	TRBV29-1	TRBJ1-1	CSAGRSPGAEAFF
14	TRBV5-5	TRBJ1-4	CASSLMLANEKLFF
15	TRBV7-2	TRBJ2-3	CASSTTGTRGDTQYF
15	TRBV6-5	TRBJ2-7	CASSSSGRWSYEQYF
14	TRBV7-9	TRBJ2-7	CASRPGQGGLGQYF
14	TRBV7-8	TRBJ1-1	CASSLIQGDTEAFF
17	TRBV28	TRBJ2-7	CASSPSPLIAETYEQYF
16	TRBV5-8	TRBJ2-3	CASSLGNPISTDTQYF
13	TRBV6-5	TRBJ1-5	CTSSSQGNQPQHF
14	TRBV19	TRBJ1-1	CASWDRLLNTEAFF
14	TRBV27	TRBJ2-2	CASNLKGVYGELFF
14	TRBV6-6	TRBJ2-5	CASSPRRGQETQYF
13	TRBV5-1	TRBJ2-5	CASSLTAQETQYF
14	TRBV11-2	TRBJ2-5	CASSHAERGETQYF
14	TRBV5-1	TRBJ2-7	CASSEDREAGEQYF
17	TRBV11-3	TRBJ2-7	CASSLEPPRGAVYEQYF
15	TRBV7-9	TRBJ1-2	CASSLGGPANYGYTF
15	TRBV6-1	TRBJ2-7	CASLISGGVSYEQYF
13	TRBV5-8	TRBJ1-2	CASSLERLNGYTF
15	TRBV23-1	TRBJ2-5	CASSPWTPGRETQYF
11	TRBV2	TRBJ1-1	CAIDRGFEAFF
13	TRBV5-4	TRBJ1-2	CASSRTGNYGYTF
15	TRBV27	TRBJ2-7	CASSPGTGDFWEQYF